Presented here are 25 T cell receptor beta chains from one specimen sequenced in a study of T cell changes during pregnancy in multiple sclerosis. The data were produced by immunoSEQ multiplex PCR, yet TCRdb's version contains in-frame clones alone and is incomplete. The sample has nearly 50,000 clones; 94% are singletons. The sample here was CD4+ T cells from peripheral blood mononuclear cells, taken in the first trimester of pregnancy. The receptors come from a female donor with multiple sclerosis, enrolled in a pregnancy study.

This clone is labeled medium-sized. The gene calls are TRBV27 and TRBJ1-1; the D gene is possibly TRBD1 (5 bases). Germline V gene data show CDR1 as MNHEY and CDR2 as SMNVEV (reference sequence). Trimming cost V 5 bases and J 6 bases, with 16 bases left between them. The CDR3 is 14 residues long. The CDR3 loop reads CASSPWGREAEAFF. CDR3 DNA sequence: TGTGCCAGCAGTCCCTGGGGACGGGAGGCTGAAGCTTTCTTT.

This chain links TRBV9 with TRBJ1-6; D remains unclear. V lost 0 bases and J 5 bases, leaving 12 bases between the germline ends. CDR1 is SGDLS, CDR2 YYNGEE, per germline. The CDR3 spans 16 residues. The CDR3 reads CASSVEPGSDNSPLHF. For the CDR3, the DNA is TGTGCCAGCAGCGTAGAGCCGGGTTCGGATAATTCACCCCTCCACTTT.

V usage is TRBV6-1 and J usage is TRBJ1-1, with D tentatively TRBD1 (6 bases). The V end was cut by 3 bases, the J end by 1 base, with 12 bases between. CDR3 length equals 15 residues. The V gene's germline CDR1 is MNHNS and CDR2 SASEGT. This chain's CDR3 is CASSDYDRSNTEAFF. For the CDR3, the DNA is TGTGCCAGCAGTGACTACGACAGGTCGAACACTGAAGCTTTCTTT.

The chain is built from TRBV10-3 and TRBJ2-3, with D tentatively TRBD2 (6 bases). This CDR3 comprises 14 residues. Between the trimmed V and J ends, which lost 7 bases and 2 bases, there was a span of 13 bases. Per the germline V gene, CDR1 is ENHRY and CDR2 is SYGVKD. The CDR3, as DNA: TGTGCCATCACCCCGCGGGGCCTCACAGATACGCAGTATTTT. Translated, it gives CAITPRGLTDTQYF.

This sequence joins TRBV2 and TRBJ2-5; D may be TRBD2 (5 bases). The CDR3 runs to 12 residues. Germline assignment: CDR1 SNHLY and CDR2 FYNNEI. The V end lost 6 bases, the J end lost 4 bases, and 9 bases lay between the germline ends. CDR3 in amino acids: CASRRALETQYF. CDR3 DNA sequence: TGTGCCAGCAGGCGGGCCCTAGAGACCCAGTACTTC.

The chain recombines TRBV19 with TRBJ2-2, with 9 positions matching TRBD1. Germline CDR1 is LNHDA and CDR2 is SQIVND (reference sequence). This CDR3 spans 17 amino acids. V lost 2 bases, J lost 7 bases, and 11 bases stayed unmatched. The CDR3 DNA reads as TGTGCCAGTAGTATATCGGGTTTGGGGACAGGGATCGGGGAGCTGTTTTTT. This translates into CASSISGLGTGIGELFF.

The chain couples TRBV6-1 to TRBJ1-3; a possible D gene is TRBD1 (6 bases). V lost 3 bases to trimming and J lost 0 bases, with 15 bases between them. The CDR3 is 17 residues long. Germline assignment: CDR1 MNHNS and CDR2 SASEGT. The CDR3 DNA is TGTGCCAGCAGTGAGGGGGGGCTATTAGACTCTGGAAACACCATATATTTT. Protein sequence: CASSEGGLLDSGNTIYF.

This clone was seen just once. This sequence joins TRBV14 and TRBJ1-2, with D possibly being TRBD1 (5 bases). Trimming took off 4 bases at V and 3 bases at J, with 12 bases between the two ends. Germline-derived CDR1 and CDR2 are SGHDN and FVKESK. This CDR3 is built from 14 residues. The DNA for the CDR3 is TGTGCCAGCAGCCCGCTGGACATGTACTATGGCTACACCTTC. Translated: CASSPLDMYYGYTF.

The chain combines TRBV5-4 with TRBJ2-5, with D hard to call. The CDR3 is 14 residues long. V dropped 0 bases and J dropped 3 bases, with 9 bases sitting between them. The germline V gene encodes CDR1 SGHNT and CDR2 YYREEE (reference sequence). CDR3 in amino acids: CASSLVGGKETQYF. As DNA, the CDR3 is TGTGCCAGCAGCTTGGTAGGCGGCAAAGAGACCCAGTACTTC.

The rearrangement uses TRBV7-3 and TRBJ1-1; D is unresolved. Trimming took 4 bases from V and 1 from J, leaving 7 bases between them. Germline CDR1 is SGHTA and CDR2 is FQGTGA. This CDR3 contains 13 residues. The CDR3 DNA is TGTGCCAGCAGCTCCCAGGAGAACACTGAAGCTTTCTTT. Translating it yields CASSSQENTEAFF.

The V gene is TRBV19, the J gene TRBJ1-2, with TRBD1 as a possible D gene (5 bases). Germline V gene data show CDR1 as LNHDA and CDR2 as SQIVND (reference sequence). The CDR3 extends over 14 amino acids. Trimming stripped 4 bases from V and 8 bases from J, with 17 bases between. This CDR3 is CASSTVGTEGGYTF. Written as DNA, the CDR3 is TGTGCCAGTAGTACTGTTGGGACTGAGGGGGGCTACACCTTC.

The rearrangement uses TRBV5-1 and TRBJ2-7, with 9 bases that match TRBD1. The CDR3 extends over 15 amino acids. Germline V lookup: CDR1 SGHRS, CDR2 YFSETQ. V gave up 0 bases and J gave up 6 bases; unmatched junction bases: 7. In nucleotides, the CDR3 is TGCGCCAGCAGCTTGGGGGGACAGGGCTTTAGCGAGCAGTACTTC. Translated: CASSLGGQGFSEQYF.

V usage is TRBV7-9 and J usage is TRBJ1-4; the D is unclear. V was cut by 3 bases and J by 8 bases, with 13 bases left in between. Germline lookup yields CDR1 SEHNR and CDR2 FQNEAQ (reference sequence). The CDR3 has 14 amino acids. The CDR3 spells CASSFGGRGEKLFF. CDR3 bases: TGTGCCAGCAGCTTCGGAGGGCGTGGGGAAAAACTGTTTTTT.

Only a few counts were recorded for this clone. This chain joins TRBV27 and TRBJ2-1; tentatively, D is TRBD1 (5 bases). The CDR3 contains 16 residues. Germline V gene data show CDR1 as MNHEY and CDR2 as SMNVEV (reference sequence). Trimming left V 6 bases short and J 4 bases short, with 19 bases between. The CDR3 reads CASSLGPASGYNEQFF. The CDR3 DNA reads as TGTGCCAGCAGCTTGGGCCCCGCCTCAGGGTACAATGAGCAGTTCTTC.

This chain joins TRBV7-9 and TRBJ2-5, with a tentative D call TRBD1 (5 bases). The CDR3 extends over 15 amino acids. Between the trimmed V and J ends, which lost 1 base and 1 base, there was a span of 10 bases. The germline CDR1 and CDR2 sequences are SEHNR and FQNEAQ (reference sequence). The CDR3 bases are TGTGCCAGCAGCTTAGGGGGCGTGGTCCAAGAGACCCAGTACTTC. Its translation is CASSLGGVVQETQYF.

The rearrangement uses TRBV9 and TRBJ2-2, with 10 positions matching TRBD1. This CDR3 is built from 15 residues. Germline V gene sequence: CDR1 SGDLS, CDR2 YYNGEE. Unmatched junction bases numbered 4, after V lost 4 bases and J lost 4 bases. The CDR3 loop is CASSPRDRGTGELFF. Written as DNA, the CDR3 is TGTGCCAGCAGCCCCAGGGACAGGGGCACCGGGGAGCTGTTTTTT.

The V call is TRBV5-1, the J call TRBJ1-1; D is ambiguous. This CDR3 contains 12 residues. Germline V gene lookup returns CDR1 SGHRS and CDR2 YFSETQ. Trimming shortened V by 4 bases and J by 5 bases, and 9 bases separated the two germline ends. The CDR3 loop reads CASSTGRTEAFF. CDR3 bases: TGCGCCAGCAGCACGGGTAGGACTGAAGCTTTCTTT.

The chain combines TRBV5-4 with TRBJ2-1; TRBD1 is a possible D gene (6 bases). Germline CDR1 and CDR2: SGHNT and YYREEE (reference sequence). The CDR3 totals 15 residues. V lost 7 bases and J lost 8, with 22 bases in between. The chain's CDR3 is CASRPGQGFMYEQFF. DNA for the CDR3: TGTGCCAGCCGCCCGGGGCAGGGGTTTATGTATGAGCAGTTCTTC. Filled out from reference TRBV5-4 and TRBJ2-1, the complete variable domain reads ETGVTQSPTHLIKTRGQQVTLRCSSQSGHNTVSWYQQALGQGPQFIFQYYREEENGRGNFPPRFSGLQFPNYSSELNVNALELDDSALYLCASRPGQGFMYEQFFGPGTRLTVL.

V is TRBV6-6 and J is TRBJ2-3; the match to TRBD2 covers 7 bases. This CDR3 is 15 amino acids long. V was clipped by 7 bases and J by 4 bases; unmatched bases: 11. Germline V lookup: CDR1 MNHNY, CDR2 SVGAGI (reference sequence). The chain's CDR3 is CASMGRGVKADTQYF. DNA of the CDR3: TGTGCCAGCATGGGTCGGGGGGTTAAGGCAGATACGCAGTATTTT.

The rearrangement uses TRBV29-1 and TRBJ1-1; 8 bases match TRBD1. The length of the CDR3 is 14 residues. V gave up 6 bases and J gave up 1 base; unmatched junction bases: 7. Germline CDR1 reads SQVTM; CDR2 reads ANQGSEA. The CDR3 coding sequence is TGCAGCGTCCAGGGGGCAGCTAGGAACACTGAAGCTTTCTTT. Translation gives CSVQGAARNTEAFF.

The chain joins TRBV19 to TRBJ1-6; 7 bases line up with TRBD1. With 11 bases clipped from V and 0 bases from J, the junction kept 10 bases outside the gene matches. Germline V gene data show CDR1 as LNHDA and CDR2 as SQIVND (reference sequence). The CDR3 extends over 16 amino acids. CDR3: CASTDRRSSYNSPLHF. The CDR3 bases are TGTGCCTCCACGGACAGGCGGAGCTCCTATAATTCACCCCTCCACTTT.

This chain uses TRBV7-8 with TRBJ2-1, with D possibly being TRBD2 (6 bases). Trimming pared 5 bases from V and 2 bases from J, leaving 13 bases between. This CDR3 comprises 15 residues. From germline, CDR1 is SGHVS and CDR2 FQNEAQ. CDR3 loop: CASSPSSDPYNEQFF. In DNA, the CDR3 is TGTGCCAGCAGCCCCTCTAGCGACCCCTACAATGAGCAGTTCTTC. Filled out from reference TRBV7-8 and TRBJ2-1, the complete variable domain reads GAGVSQSPRYKVAKRGQDVALRCDPISGHVSLFWYQQALGQGPEFLTYFQNEAQLDKSGLPSDRFFAERPEGSVSTLKIQRTQQEDSAVYLCASSPSSDPYNEQFFGPGTRLTVL.

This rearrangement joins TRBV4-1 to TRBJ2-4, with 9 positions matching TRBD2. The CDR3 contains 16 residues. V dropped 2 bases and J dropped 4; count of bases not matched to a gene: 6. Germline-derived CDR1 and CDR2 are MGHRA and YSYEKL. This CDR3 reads CASSQNRLAAKNIQYF. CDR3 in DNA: TGCGCCAGCAGCCAAAACAGACTAGCGGCAAAAAACATTCAGTACTTC.

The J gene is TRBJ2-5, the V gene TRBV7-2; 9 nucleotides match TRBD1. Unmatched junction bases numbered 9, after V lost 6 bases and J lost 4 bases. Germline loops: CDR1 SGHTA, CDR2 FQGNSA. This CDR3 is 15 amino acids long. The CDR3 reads CASRPRTGAGETQYF. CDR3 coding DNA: TGTGCCAGCAGACCCCGGACAGGGGCCGGAGAGACCCAGTACTTC.

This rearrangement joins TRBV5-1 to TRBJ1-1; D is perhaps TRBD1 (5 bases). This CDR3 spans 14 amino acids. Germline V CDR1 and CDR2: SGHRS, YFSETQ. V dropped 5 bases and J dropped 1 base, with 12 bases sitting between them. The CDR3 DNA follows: TGCGCCAGCAGTAGGAGGGGATGGAACACTGAAGCTTTCTTT. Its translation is CASSRRGWNTEAFF. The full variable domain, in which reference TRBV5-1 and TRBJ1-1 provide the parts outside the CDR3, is KAGVTQTPRYLIKTRGQQVTLSCSPISGHRSVSWYQQTPGQGLQFLFEYFSETQRNKGNFPGRFSGRQFSNSRSEMNVSTLELGDSALYLCASSRRGWNTEAFFGQGTRLTVV.